These T cell receptor beta chains were read from a single sample in a study of cytotoxic CD8 clonotypes in ibrutinib-treated CLL. Assay: immunoSEQ multiplex PCR; the TCRdb copy retains only in-frame clones and omits some. There are thousands of clones in the sample; less than 75% occur only once, and approximately 25% lies in the top ten. The starting material was PBMCs, obtained before ibrutinib treatment. The receptors come from a human donor with chronic lymphocytic leukemia. Both conserved end residues are part of each CDR3. Each record gives: clone size, V gene, J gene, D gene, CDR3 DNA, CDR3 protein. A D gene is named only where the DNA matches it firmly. Clone size is not always given. Where it is, it says once, few, many or a class for expanded clones.

NA	TRBV6-1	TRBJ1-5	NA	TGTGCCAGCAGTGTAGAGTGGTTTCAGCCCCAGCATTTT	CASSVEWFQPQHF
NA	TRBV5-1	TRBJ1-2	NA	TGCGCCAGCAGCTTGACAGGGAGCTATGGCTACACCTTC	CASSLTGSYGYTF
NA	TRBV2	TRBJ2-3	TRBD2	TGTGCCAGCAGTGGTGCGGGAGGGAGTGATACGCAGTATTTT	CASSGAGGSDTQYF
NA	TRBV6-6	TRBJ2-1	NA	TGTGCCAGCAGTTACCAGGGCCGGGAGCCGGGCAATGAGCAGTTCTTC	CASSYQGREPGNEQFF
NA	TRBV5-1	TRBJ2-1	NA	TGCGCCAGCAGCGACCCCCTAGCGGAGGGGGAGGGGTTCTTC	CASSDPLAEGEGFF
NA	TRBV19	TRBJ2-1	TRBD2	TGTGCCAGTAGAAAAACGGGACTAGCAAACAATGAGCAGTTCTTC	CASRKTGLANNEQFF
NA	TRBV29-1	TRBJ2-5	TRBD2	TGCAGCGTTGATAGCGGGAGGGCCGTGGAGACCCAGTACTTC	CSVDSGRAVETQYF
few	TRBV7-3	TRBJ2-3	NA	TGTGCCAGCAGCTTTGCGGGGTATAGCACAGATACGCAGTATTTT	CASSFAGYSTDTQYF
NA	TRBV27	TRBJ1-5	NA	TGTGCCAGCAGTTTACGGGTGTATCAGCCCCAGCATTTT	CASSLRVYQPQHF
NA	TRBV7-9	TRBJ1-4	TRBD1	TGTGCCAGCAGCTCGACCGGGACAGGGGCCGAAAAACTGTTTTTT	CASSSTGTGAEKLFF
NA	TRBV30	TRBJ1-5	TRBD1	TGTGCCTGGAGCGGCGGACAGGGTAATCAGCCCCAGCATTTT	CAWSGGQGNQPQHF
NA	TRBV19	TRBJ2-3	NA	TGTGCCAGTAGCCCGGACAATTCAGATACGCAGTATTTT	CASSPDNSDTQYF
NA	TRBV6-5	TRBJ2-7	NA	TGTGCCAGCAGGCCTTCCGGGACACTCTCCTACGAGCAGTACTTC	CASRPSGTLSYEQYF
few	TRBV30	TRBJ1-1	NA	TGTGCCTGGAGTGTACAGCGGGGGGCCAGGAACACTGAAGCTTTCTTT	CAWSVQRGARNTEAFF
NA	TRBV5-6	TRBJ2-1	TRBD2	TGTGCCAGCAGCTCGAGCGGGAGGGTAGGCAATGAGCAGTTCTTC	CASSSSGRVGNEQFF
medium-sized	TRBV2	TRBJ2-7	TRBD2	TGTGCCAGCAGTGAACGGGGGGGGCCCTACGAGCAGTACTTC	CASSERGGPYEQYF
NA	TRBV5-1	TRBJ2-1	NA	TGCGCCAGTAGGACTATCTCCTACAATGAGCAGTTCTTC	CASRTISYNEQFF
NA	TRBV6-5	TRBJ1-5	NA	TGTGCCAGTTCAACCAGGGGTTATAGCAATCAGCCCCAGCATTTT	CASSTRGYSNQPQHF
NA	TRBV7-9	TRBJ2-2	NA	TGTGCCTCCAACGAGGGGACCGGGGAGCTGTTTTTT	CASNEGTGELFF
few	TRBV5-1	TRBJ2-7	NA	TGCGCCAGCAGCGGCAGGGCCAGCGGCGGAGAGCAGTACTTC	CASSGRASGGEQYF
few	TRBV27	TRBJ1-6	NA	TGTGCCAGCGGGGAGTCAGGCCGGGGGAAGGCACCCCTCCACTTT	CASGESGRGKAPLHF
NA	TRBV5-1	TRBJ1-2	NA	TGCGCCAGCAGCTTGGCCTGGGGGACGAACTATGGCTACACCTTC	CASSLAWGTNYGYTF
NA	TRBV19	TRBJ1-2	NA	TGTGCCAGTAGCCCGACCTCCCTACTAAACTATGGCTACACCTTC	CASSPTSLLNYGYTF
NA	TRBV4-1	TRBJ1-2	TRBD1	TGCGCCAGCAGCCAACGGGACAGGAGAGACTATGGCTACACCTTC	CASSQRDRRDYGYTF
NA	TRBV5-1	TRBJ1-5	NA	TGCGCCAGCAGCTTGGGAGGGATAGGTCAGCCCCAGCATTTT	CASSLGGIGQPQHF
hyperexpanded	TRBV11-2	TRBJ2-7	NA	TGTGCCAGCAGCCTCTGGGACACCCCGCGGTCCTACGAGCAGTACTTC	CASSLWDTPRSYEQYF
NA	TRBV7-8	TRBJ1-5	NA	TGTGCCAGCAGCCTGGGGAGGACAATAAATCAGCCCCAGCATTTT	CASSLGRTINQPQHF
large	TRBV11-2	TRBJ2-3	NA	TGTGCCAGCAGCCTCTGGGACTCTCCAAGGGCAGATACGCAGTATTTT	CASSLWDSPRADTQYF
once	TRBV29-1	TRBJ2-1	NA	TGCAGCGTTGGGGCTTTCCAGTTCTTC	CSVGAFQFF
medium-sized	TRBV14	TRBJ1-2	NA	TGTGCCAGCAGCCAGCAAACCGGCCCGTATGGCTACACCTTC	CASSQQTGPYGYTF
NA	TRBV29-1	TRBJ1-1	TRBD1	TGCAGCGCCCTCCCCCAACAGGGGGCTGAAGCTTTCTTT	CSALPQQGAEAFF
NA	TRBV29-1	TRBJ2-3	TRBD1	TGCAGCGTTGACGCGGGACAGGGGTTCGGAGATACGCAGTATTTT	CSVDAGQGFGDTQYF
large	TRBV5-1	TRBJ1-1	NA	TGCGCCAGCAGCCCAAGGGGTTTGAACACTGAAGCTTTCTTT	CASSPRGLNTEAFF
few	TRBV5-4	TRBJ1-4	NA	TGTGCCAGCAGCTTTGGGCGGCCGGATGAAAAACTGTTTTTT	CASSFGRPDEKLFF
NA	TRBV18	TRBJ2-1	TRBD2	TGTGCCAGCTCACCCCCGACTAGCGGGGGGAACAATGAGCAGTTCTTC	CASSPPTSGGNNEQFF
NA	TRBV21-1	TRBJ2-1	NA	TGTGCCAGCAGCAAAGCGGGCGGTAGCGGGAGGTACAATGAGCAGTTCTTC	CASSKAGGSGRYNEQFF